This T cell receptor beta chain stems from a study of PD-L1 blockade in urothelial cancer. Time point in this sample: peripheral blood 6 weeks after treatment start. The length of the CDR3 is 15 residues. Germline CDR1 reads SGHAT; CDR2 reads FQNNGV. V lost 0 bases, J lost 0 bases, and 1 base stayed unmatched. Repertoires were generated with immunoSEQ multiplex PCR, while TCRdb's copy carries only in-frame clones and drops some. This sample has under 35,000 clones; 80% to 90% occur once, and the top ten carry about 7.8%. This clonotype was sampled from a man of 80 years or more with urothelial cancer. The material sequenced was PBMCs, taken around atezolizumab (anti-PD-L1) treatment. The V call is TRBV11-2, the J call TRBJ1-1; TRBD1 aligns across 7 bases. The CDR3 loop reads CASSLEGTVNTEAFF. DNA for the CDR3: TGTGCCAGCAGCTTAGAGGGGACAGTGAACACTGAAGCTTTCTTT.